The 22 T cell receptor beta chains in this list originate from one sample, sequenced in a study of monozygotic twins with inflammatory bowel disease. From the 5' RACE reads, TCRdb lists one entry per CDR3 protein and no DNA. This listing includes over 90,000 distinct CDR3 sequences. Sequencing input: blood. All receptors derive from a human donor with ulcerative colitis or Crohn's disease, or a healthy co-twin of an affected twin (not recorded which).

The chain combines TRBV29-1 with TRBJ2-7; TCRdb indicates TRBD1, and absent DNA this call remains unverified. Germline CDR1 SQVTM, CDR2 ANQGSEA. CDR3 length: 13 amino acids. This CDR3 reads CSVVGRDPYEQYF.

J is TRBJ2-7 and V is TRBV7-2; the D call from TCRdb, TRBD2, cannot be confirmed without DNA. Germline assignment: CDR1 SGHTA and CDR2 FQGNSA. CDR3 length equals 15 residues. The CDR3 region is CASSLFGGRKNEQYF.

The chain links TRBV19 to TRBJ2-4; the TCRdb D gene call, TRBD1, has no DNA to confirm it. Germline V lookup: CDR1 LNHDA, CDR2 SQIVND (reference sequence). This CDR3 is built from 16 residues. CDR3 residues: CASSTSGGRAKNIQYF.

The J gene is TRBJ1-1, the V gene TRBV7-9. This CDR3 region has 14 residues. Germline V lookup: CDR1 SEHNR, CDR2 FQNEAQ (reference sequence). CDR3: CASSLRTSNTEAFF.

This CDR3 is CASSSGQSYISANEKLFF. This rearrangement joins TRBV7-8 to TRBJ1-4; TCRdb reports TRBD1, a call that lacks DNA to check it against. This CDR3 has 18 amino acids. Per germline, CDR1 SGHVS and CDR2 FQNEAQ. Supplemented by reference TRBV7-8 and TRBJ1-4, the full variable domain reads GAGVSQSPRYKVAKRGQDVALRCDPISGHVSLFWYQQALGQGPEFLTYFQNEAQLDKSGLPSDRFFAERPEGSVSTLKIQRTQQEDSAVYLCASSSGQSYISANEKLFFGSGTQLSVL.

The gene calls are TRBV10-3 and TRBJ1-5; the TCRdb call, TRBD1, lacks DNA for checking. Germline lookup yields CDR1 ENHRY and CDR2 SYGVKD. The CDR3 spans 17 residues. The CDR3 loop is CAISESPGQGLNQPQHF.

The chain combines TRBV20-1 with TRBJ1-1; the TCRdb call, TRBD1, lacks DNA for checking. Germline V gene data show CDR1 as DFQATT and CDR2 as SNEGSKA (reference sequence). This CDR3 spans 13 amino acids. The CDR3 loop is CSASRGSGTEAFF.

This chain joins TRBV29-1 and TRBJ2-1; lacking DNA, the TRBD1 call made by TCRdb goes unchecked. This CDR3 comprises 16 residues. Germline CDR1 and CDR2: SQVTM and ANQGSEA. CDR3 protein: CSVEDQGVFHYNEQFF.

The chain recombines TRBV23-1 with TRBJ2-2; TCRdb's D gene call, TRBD1, goes unchecked for lack of DNA. TRBV23-1 is classed as an ORF, of uncertain function. CDR3 length equals 14 residues. The CDR3 loop reads CASSQPGATGELFF.

This chain uses TRBV5-1 with TRBJ2-1; TCRdb picks TRBD2, but there is no DNA to check that call. This CDR3 is 16 amino acids long. Germline V gene data show CDR1 as SGHRS and CDR2 as YFSETQ. The CDR3 reads CASSLSSTSGNNEQFF.

The chain joins TRBV20-1 to TRBJ1-4; TCRdb picks TRBD1, but there is no DNA to check that call. CDR1 DFQATT and CDR2 SNEGSKA come from the germline V gene (reference sequence). This CDR3 comprises 15 residues. The CDR3 loop is CSARGTGNTNEKLFF.

This chain connects TRBV6-1 to TRBJ2-5; TCRdb selects TRBD1, and the lack of DNA leaves this call unchecked. Germline CDR1 is MNHNS and CDR2 is SASEGT. The CDR3 has 15 residues. CDR3 loop: CASSLTGIGGETQYF.

This chain uses TRBV28 with TRBJ2-3. The germline V gene encodes CDR1 MDHEN and CDR2 SYDVKM. The CDR3 spans 14 residues. The CDR3 protein is CASSGHSSTDTQYF.

The chain is built from TRBV29-1 and TRBJ1-3; no DNA is available, so the TRBD1 call from TCRdb remains unchecked. The CDR3 is 14 residues long. Germline loops: CDR1 SQVTM, CDR2 ANQGSEA. The CDR3 loop is CSVDKGVSGNTIYF.

CDR3 residues: CASSPRSDGELFF. This chain uses TRBV7-7 with TRBJ2-2. Germline V CDR1 and CDR2: SSHAT, FNYEAQ (reference sequence). The CDR3 extends over 13 amino acids.

The chain has TRBV7-7 and TRBJ2-5; absent DNA, TCRdb's TRBD1 call cannot be checked. Germline V gene sequence: CDR1 SSHAT, CDR2 FNYEAQ (reference sequence). The length of the CDR3 is 16 residues. The CDR3 spells CASSLGTTPEVETQYF.

The V and J genes are TRBV12-3 or TRBV12-4 and TRBJ2-1; without DNA, the TCRdb call of TRBD2 cannot be checked. The CDR3 runs 14 residues. The chain's CDR3 is CASSLLEGRNEQFF.

The rearrangement links TRBV9 to TRBJ2-1; as DNA is missing, the TRBD1 call by TCRdb cannot be tested. Germline lookup yields CDR1 SGDLS and CDR2 YYNGEE. This CDR3 comprises 15 residues. The chain's CDR3 is CASSVGGVLYNEQFF.

V is TRBV14 and J is TRBJ2-6. The CDR3 extends over 15 amino acids. In germline, CDR1 is SGHDN, CDR2 FVKESK. The chain's CDR3 is CASSLNPSGANVLTF.

The V call is TRBV12-3 or TRBV12-4, the J call TRBJ1-1. This CDR3 region has 13 residues. The CDR3 here is CASTGLRNTEAFF.

The rearrangement joins TRBV12-3 or TRBV12-4 to TRBJ2-1; TCRdb gives TRBD1 as the D gene, but with no DNA this cannot be confirmed. The CDR3 is 14 residues long. The CDR3 loop is CASSPGTHYNEQFF.

The chain carries TRBV9 and TRBJ2-7; with no DNA, the TCRdb D assignment of TRBD2 cannot be verified. This CDR3 contains 14 residues. Germline assignment: CDR1 SGDLS and CDR2 YYNGEE. The chain's CDR3 is CASSVGGHSYEQYF.